These T cell receptor beta chains were read from a single sample in a study of Ad26.COV2.S vaccination and SARS-CoV-2 variants. Repertoires were generated with immunoSEQ multiplex PCR, while TCRdb's copy carries only in-frame clones and drops some. The repertoire holds approximately 410,000 clones, with approximately 87% as singletons. Here the sequenced sample was peripheral blood, taken in a trial of Ad26.COV2.S vaccine versus placebo. These receptors all stem from a person between 18 and 60 years old who received the Ad26.COV2.S COVID-19 vaccine or a placebo. CDR3s include the opening cysteine and the closing phenylalanine or tryptophan. The D gene is left open where the match is weak. Expanded clones are given a class, and other clones once, few, many or no size at all.

d_gene	j_gene	abundance	len	v_gene	CDR3nt	CDR3aa
.	TRBJ1-1	.	16	TRBV19	TGTGCCAGTAGTATAATGGGGCAGGGACCGAGGACTGAAGCTTTCTTT	CASSIMGQGPRTEAFF
.	TRBJ1-4	.	13	TRBV30	TGTGCCTGGGCGACAGGATCTAATGAAAAACTGTTTTTT	CAWATGSNEKLFF
.	TRBJ2-3	.	14	TRBV27	TGTGCCAGCAGTTTATCGGGGAACACAGATACGCAGTATTTT	CASSLSGNTDTQYF
.	TRBJ2-3	.	16	TRBV28	TGTGCCAGCAGTTCCAACCGAGGAGGGGGCACAGATACGCAGTATTTT	CASSSNRGGGTDTQYF
.	TRBJ1-2	.	15	TRBV28	TGTGCCAGCAGTCCTTTTAATCCCAGGGGCTATGGCTACACCTTC	CASSPFNPRGYGYTF
.	TRBJ1-1	once	13	TRBV3-1/TRBV3-2	TGTGCCAGCAGCTTCTTAGGGGGCACTGAAGCTTTCTTT	CASSFLGGTEAFF
TRBD1	TRBJ2-5	.	15	TRBV7-2	TGTGCCAGCAGCTTAGGGACAGGGGGAGGCGAGACCCAGTACTTC	CASSLGTGGGETQYF
.	TRBJ1-1	.	15	TRBV12-5	TGTGCTAGTGGTTTGGTCCTGGGACAGAACACTGAAGCTTTCTTT	CASGLVLGQNTEAFF
.	TRBJ2-2	.	16	TRBV28	TGTGCCAGCATCCCTCCGGGGCAGGTCAACACCGGGGAGCTGTTTTTT	CASIPPGQVNTGELFF
.	TRBJ2-1	.	19	TRBV24-1	TGTGCCACCAGTGATTTGCCCCCAGGCGGGGTGTCCTCCTACAATGAGCAGTTCTTC	CATSDLPPGGVSSYNEQFF
.	TRBJ1-4	.	15	TRBV7-2	TGTGCCAGCAGCCCTGGTGCAATGGAAGGGAGGAAACTGTTTTTT	CASSPGAMEGRKLFF
.	TRBJ1-6	few	15	TRBV6-5	TGTGCCAGCAGCCTCCGGTTGTCAGGAAATTCACCCCTCCACTTT	CASSLRLSGNSPLHF
TRBD2	TRBJ2-1	.	13	TRBV18	TGTGCCAGCTCAATAAGCGGGGGGGACGTGCAGTTCTTC	CASSISGGDVQFF
.	TRBJ2-7	.	14	TRBV24-1	TGTGCCACCAGTGATTCCCAGTGGGCCTACGAGCAGTACTTC	CATSDSQWAYEQYF
.	TRBJ1-1	.	14	TRBV10-3	TGTGCCATCAGTGAGGGGGCGGGGAGGACTGAAGCTTTCTTT	CAISEGAGRTEAFF
.	TRBJ2-7	.	17	TRBV9	TGTGCCAGCAGCGTAGGAATTGGGAGGGGGGAGTCCTACGAGCAGTACTTC	CASSVGIGRGESYEQYF
.	TRBJ1-4	.	15	TRBV7-2	TGTGCCAGCAGCGTCGACAGCAGCTTTAATGAAAAACTGTTTTTT	CASSVDSSFNEKLFF
TRBD1	TRBJ2-3	.	17	TRBV28	TGTGCCAGCAGTTCCTGGGACAGCAAAAGTAGCACAGATACGCAGTATTTT	CASSSWDSKSSTDTQYF
.	TRBJ2-3	.	14	TRBV11-2	TGTGCCAGCAGTTCCTTTGGTGGCACAGATACGCAGTATTTT	CASSSFGGTDTQYF
.	TRBJ2-1	.	12	TRBV7-9	TGTGCCAGCAGCTTGGTAGTTGGGGAGCAGTTCTTC	CASSLVVGEQFF
TRBD1	TRBJ2-3	once	15	TRBV9	TGTGCCAGCAGCTTCCGGGACAGTCCCACAGATACGCAGTATTTT	CASSFRDSPTDTQYF
.	TRBJ2-5	.	14	TRBV9	TGTGCCAGCAGCGTAGGGCAGCTTAGTGAGACCCAGTACTTC	CASSVGQLSETQYF
TRBD1	TRBJ2-7	.	14	TRBV11-2	TGTGCCAGCAGCTTAGCAGGCAGGGGGCGCGAGCAGTACTTC	CASSLAGRGREQYF